The rows below give T cell receptor beta chains drawn from one sample of a study of spatial heterogeneity in lung cancer. MiXCR was run by TCRdb on the 5' RACE reads, yielding one entry per CDR3 protein. Of about 29,000 distinct CDR3 sequences in the sample, just over 7% were seen once. Specimen: lung tumor tissue, collected at surgery. The receptors were gathered from a male donor with early-stage non-small cell lung cancer. The CDR3 runs from the conserved cysteine through the conserved F or W. The order of the fields is D gene, J gene, V gene, clone size, CDR3 DNA, CDR3 protein. The D gene is left open where the match is weak. Clone size appears in some rows only: once, few, many, or a class for an expanded clone.

NA TRBJ1-2 TRBV7-2 few TGTGCCAGCAGCCAGGGGCACTCACAAATCTATGGCTACACCTTC CASSQGHSQIYGYTF
NA TRBJ1-6 TRBV7-2 NA TGTGCCAGCAGCGTAAGCCGCCATAATTCACCCCTCCACTTT CASSVSRHNSPLHF
NA TRBJ1-4 TRBV30 NA TGTGCCTGGAACGATGCAACTAATGAAAAACTGTTTTTT CAWNDATNEKLFF
NA TRBJ1-1 TRBV30 many TGTGCCTGGAGTGAGATGACAGGCACTGAAGCTTTCTTT CAWSEMTGTEAFF
NA TRBJ1-5 TRBV7-9 many TGTGCCAGCAGCCGAGGGGATGCCAATCAGCCCCAGCATTTT CASSRGDANQPQHF
NA TRBJ2-3 TRBV29-1 medium-sized TGCAGCGTGGTACCACGACCCACAGATACGCAGTATTTT CSVVPRPTDTQYF
NA TRBJ2-7 TRBV6-6 NA TGTGCCAGCAGTTCCCCCCGGGAGAAGGGCTCCTACGAGCAGCACTTC CASSSPREKGSYEQHF
NA TRBJ2-3 TRBV7-2 NA TGTGCCAGCAGCTTGGGACTTTTCACAGATACGCAGTATTTT CASSLGLFTDTQYF
TRBD2 TRBJ2-7 TRBV20-1 many TGCAGTGCTAGAGACCTCCAACTAGCGGGGGGGTACGAGCAGTACTTC CSARDLQLAGGYEQYF
NA TRBJ1-3 TRBV7-6 many TGTGCCAGCAGCTTAGCGCCCCGTCAGTCCGGAAACACCATATATTTT CASSLAPRQSGNTIYF
NA TRBJ1-6 TRBV9 many TGTGCCAGCAGCAGAGACAGGTTGTCACCCCTCCACTTT CASSRDRLSPLHF
NA TRBJ2-1 TRBV7-8 many TGTGCCAGCAGCTTCTTGAATGAGCAGTTCTTC CASSFLNEQFF
NA TRBJ2-5 TRBV6-2/TRBV6-3 medium-sized TGTGCCAGCAGTTCCGCTCAAGAGACCCAGTACTTC CASSSAQETQYF
NA TRBJ1-1 TRBV18 few TGTGCCAGCTCACCTGTGGCTCTGAACACTGAAGCTTTCTTT CASSPVALNTEAFF
NA TRBJ2-3 TRBV20-1 many TGCAGTGCTAGAAAAATAGGCGCAGATACGCAGTATTTT CSARKIGADTQYF
NA TRBJ2-3 TRBV7-7 many TGTGCCAGCAGCCCCGGTCCCGGGACATTCTCAGATACGCAGTATTTT CASSPGPGTFSDTQYF
NA TRBJ2-6 TRBV7-9 few TGTGCCAGCAGGGGACGGAACTCTGGGGCCAACGTCCTGACTTTC CASRGRNSGANVLTF
TRBD2 TRBJ2-3 TRBV10-3 NA TGTGCCATCAGTGCTCCAGCGGGAGTGGGCGCAGATACGCAGTATTTT CAISAPAGVGADTQYF
NA TRBJ2-7 TRBV20-1 many TGCAGTGCTAGAGACCCTGGTAGCGGTACCTACGAGCAGTACTTC CSARDPGSGTYEQYF
TRBD2 TRBJ2-7 TRBV20-1 many TGCAGTGCCCGACTAGCGGGGGGGATTTACGAGCAGTACTTC CSARLAGGIYEQYF
NA TRBJ2-2 TRBV24-1 many TGTGCCACCACGGATGACAGGAACACCGGGGAGCTGTTTTTT CATTDDRNTGELFF
TRBD1 TRBJ2-7 TRBV19 NA TGTGCCACCCTGAAACGGGACAGGGGAGCAACCTACGAGCAGTACTTC CATLKRDRGATYEQYF
TRBD1 TRBJ2-7 TRBV28 many TGTGCCAGCAGCTCGACAGGGTTCGAGCAGTACTTC CASSSTGFEQYF
TRBD1 TRBJ1-6 TRBV28 few TGTGCCAGCAGACCGGGACAGTATAATTCACCCCTCCACTTT CASRPGQYNSPLHF
NA TRBJ2-1 TRBV7-9 many TGTGCCAGCAGCTTAGAGCGTACAGGCCAGTCCTTC CASSLERTGQSF
NA TRBJ2-2 TRBV5-1 many TGCGCCAGCAGCTTGTGGGAGGCGCCCGACGGGGAGCTGTTTTTT CASSLWEAPDGELFF
TRBD1 TRBJ1-5 TRBV20-1 medium-sized TGCAGTGCTCGACAGGGGTCTCAGCCCCAGCATTTT CSARQGSQPQHF